Shown below are 30 T cell receptor beta chains from a single sample sequenced in a study of tumor-infiltrating lymphocytes in primary liver carcinoma. Constant-region priming of about 520 ng total RNA yielded TCR beta cDNA. ARM-PCR, slightly modified, supplied the TCR beta libraries through three nested multiplex PCR rounds. Forward primers for TRBV1-TRBV30 and a C-beta reverse primer served the first two PCR rounds, at about 10 cycles each. One entry per CDR3 protein, called by TCRdb with MiXCR from the multiplex PCR reads. This table has over 250,000 distinct CDR3 sequences, approximately 58% appearing once. The researchers obtained blood RNA from unsorted whole blood and also extracted germline DNA. Sequenced material: peripheral blood. The receptors here all came from a woman aged 25 to 39 with primary liver carcinoma and hepatitis B virus infection.

The rearrangement links TRBV4-2 to TRBJ2-1; no clear D. Germline V CDR1 and CDR2: LGHNA, YNFKEQ. The CDR3 spans 15 residues. V lost 0 bases and J lost 8, with 14 bases in between. CDR3 in DNA: TGTGCCAGCAGCCAAGATGTGCGCGGCTCGGATGAGCAGTTCTTC. It codes for CASSQDVRGSDEQFF.

V is TRBV29-1 and J is TRBJ1-2, with D possibly matching TRBD1 (5 bases). The V gene's germline CDR1 is SQVTM and CDR2 ANQGSEA. The CDR3 contains 11 residues. The V end was cut by 7 bases, the J end by 8 bases, with 14 bases between. The CDR3: CSARVLRGYTF. DNA for the CDR3: TGCAGCGCCAGGGTCCTCAGGGGCTACACCTTC.

Points on this clonotype: Relative to the germline gene, one junction end is altered; a read error may explain this. The V gene is TRBV29-1, the J gene TRBJ2-5; 7 nucleotides agree with TRBD2. Germline loops: CDR1 SQVTM, CDR2 ANQGSEA. This CDR3 has 11 residues. This chain's CDR3 is CIVGGVETQYF. The CDR3 DNA sequence: TGCATCGTTGGGGGGGTTGAGACCCAGTACTTC.

Concerning this clonotype: A much larger clone differs by one base, so this may be a read error. In DNA, the CDR3 is TGTGCCAGCAGCCCCCGACTGAGCGAGCAGTACTTC. Translating it yields CASSPRLSEQYF. This chain uses TRBV11-2 with TRBJ2-7; D remains unclear. Germline V lookup: CDR1 SGHAT, CDR2 FQNNGV. CDR3 length: 12 amino acids. With 5 bases removed from V and 6 bases from J, the gap between germline ends came to 11 bases.

This clonotype came up a few times. The chain is built from TRBV7-9 and TRBJ2-5; D remains unclear. The length of the CDR3 is 13 residues. Deletions cut 5 bases from V and 3 bases from J, with 10 bases between. Germline loops: CDR1 SEHNR, CDR2 FQNEAQ (reference sequence). CDR3 sequence: CASSPVGEETQYF. In DNA, the CDR3 is TGTGCCAGCAGCCCAGTGGGCGAAGAGACCCAGTACTTC.

V and J are TRBV10-3 and TRBJ2-1; D is perhaps TRBD1 (6 bases). The length of the CDR3 is 13 residues. Looked up from germline, CDR1 is ENHRY and CDR2 is SYGVKD. Trimming stripped 7 bases from V and 9 bases from J, with 16 bases between. The CDR3 loop is CAIKGEFFPEQFF. CDR3 bases: TGTGCCATCAAGGGGGAGTTTTTTCCTGAGCAGTTCTTC.

The genes are TRBV6-5 and TRBJ2-1; D is possibly TRBD1 (6 bases). This CDR3 is built from 14 residues. The germline CDR1 and CDR2 sequences are MNHEY and SVGAGI. Deletions cut 6 bases from V and 7 bases from J, with 16 bases between. CDR3 nucleotide sequence: TGTGCCAGCAGCAAAGTGGCAGGGGCGAATGAGCAGTTCTTC. Translated, it gives CASSKVAGANEQFF.

Turning to this clonotype: A much larger clone sits a single nucleotide away, making a read error possible. The chain couples TRBV11-2 to TRBJ1-4; unclear D gene. The CDR3 runs to 11 residues. Germline CDR1 and CDR2: SGHAT and FQNNGV. CDR3 region: CTSSMNEKLFF. The CDR3 nucleotides are TGTACCAGCAGCATGAATGAAAAACTGTTTTTT.

Notes on this clonotype: This could be a read error, since a much larger clone is one nucleotide away. Here the CDR3 reads CAGRQPGGNQPQHF. Here the CDR3 DNA reads TGTGCCGGCAGGCAACCAGGGGGCAATCAGCCCCAGCATTTT. V usage is TRBV6-1 and J usage is TRBJ1-5; D is possibly TRBD1 (6 bases). Germline V gene lookup returns CDR1 MNHNS and CDR2 SASEGT. This CDR3 spans 14 amino acids.

In its sample, this clonotype was seen many times. The chain joins TRBV4-1 to TRBJ2-3; the D is unclear. CDR1 is MGHRA, CDR2 YSYEKL, per germline. The germline V and J ends were trimmed by 0 bases and 3 bases, with 10 bases remaining between them. The length of the CDR3 is 15 residues. The CDR3 reads CASSQDVGTTDTQYF. The CDR3 bases are TGCGCCAGCAGCCAAGACGTGGGAACTACAGATACGCAGTATTTT.

This chain joins TRBV24-1 and TRBJ2-2; possible D gene TRBD2, 5 bases. The germline V gene encodes CDR1 KGHDR and CDR2 SFDVKD. V was clipped by 5 bases and J by 2 bases, with 8 bases between them. The CDR3 runs to 14 residues. The CDR3 DNA follows: TGTGCCACCAGTGCTAGCACTAACACCGGGGAGCTGTTTTTT. Its translation: CATSASTNTGELFF.

Details on this clonotype: A much larger clone differs from this one at a single base, so this may be a read error. The chain is built from TRBV4-2 and TRBJ2-1; TRBD2 matches 12 bases. The CDR3 has 18 residues. CDR1 is LGHNA and CDR2 is YNFKEQ in the germline V gene. The CDR3 spells CASSQGLAGDRAYHEQFF. The CDR3 coding sequence is TGTGCCAGCAGCCAAGGACTAGCGGGAGATAGGGCCTACCATGAGCAGTTCTTC.

V gene TRBV4-1 combines with J gene TRBJ1-1; tentative D call: TRBD1 (6 bases). The CDR3 extends over 17 amino acids. Trimming shortened V by 4 bases and J by 1 base, and 19 bases separated the two germline ends. CDR1 is MGHRA and CDR2 is YSYEKL in the germline V gene. CDR3 in DNA: TGCGCCAGCAGCCCAAAATACAGGGAGGGAAGGAACACTGAAGCTTTCTTT. It is translated as CASSPKYREGRNTEAFF.

The table lists this clonotype with a few counts. V gene TRBV28 combines with J gene TRBJ2-7; possibly TRBD2 for D (5 bases). The V end was cut by 7 bases, the J end by 3 bases, with 19 bases between. Germline loops: CDR1 MDHEN, CDR2 SYDVKM. The CDR3 runs 15 residues. In DNA form, the CDR3 reads TGTGCCAGCACCACTCAGCTTCTGGGAGTCTACGAGCAGTACTTC. Its translation is CASTTQLLGVYEQYF.

A word on this clonotype: Likely a read error: the CDR3 ends without its conserved phenylalanine or tryptophan. The rearrangement joins TRBV29-1 to TRBJ2-1, with D perhaps TRBD2 (6 bases). The germline CDR1 and CDR2 sequences are SQVTM and ANQGSEA. This CDR3 contains 14 residues. CDR3 residues: CSSSGRVAYNKQFL. CDR3 nucleotide sequence: TGCAGCTCGAGCGGGCGAGTTGCCTACAATAAGCAGTTCCTC.

To note about this clonotype: An end of the junction differs from the germline gene, which may be a read error. V is TRBV11-1 and J is TRBJ2-1, with 9 nucleotides matching TRBD2. The CDR3 totals 16 residues. Germline V CDR1 and CDR2: SGHAT, FQDESV (reference sequence). The CDR3 loop is CASSKSRTSDNNEHFF. CDR3 bases: TGTGCCAGCAGCAAAAGCCGGACTAGCGACAACAATGAGCACTTCTTC.

This clonotype was picked up a small number of times. The V call is TRBV5-6, the J call TRBJ2-1, with D maybe TRBD2 (7 bases). V shed 4 bases and J shed 1 base, with 12 bases lying between them. CDR1 is SGHDT, CDR2 YYEEEE, per germline. CDR3 size: 15 residues. This CDR3 is CASSPGGRSYNEQFF. The CDR3 region has the DNA TGTGCCAGCAGCCCGGGGGGCAGGTCCTACAATGAGCAGTTCTTC. The whole variable domain, filled in from reference TRBV5-6 and TRBJ2-1, reads DAGVTQSPTHLIKTRGQQVTLRCSPKSGHDTVSWYQQALGQGPQFIFQYYEEEERQRGNFPDRFSGHQFPNYSSELNVNALLLGDSALYLCASSPGGRSYNEQFFGPGTRLTVL.

This clonotype showed up many times. The rearrangement links TRBV11-2 to TRBJ2-2; D unclear. The CDR3 contains 14 residues. The V and J ends lost 0 bases and 6 bases respectively, with 8 bases between them. Germline assignment: CDR1 SGHAT and CDR2 FQNNGV. CDR3 in DNA: TGTGCCAGCAGCTTAGAGGCCCTGGCCGGGGAGCTGTTTTTT. This codes for CASSLEALAGELFF.

The J gene is TRBJ1-4, the V gene TRBV25-1; D unclear. The germline CDR1 and CDR2 sequences are MGHDK and SYGVNS. The ends were cut back, 7 bases at V and 2 bases at J, with 8 bases in the middle. This CDR3 has 13 residues. The CDR3 region has the DNA TGTGCCAGCACCGATAGTACTAATGAAAAACTGTTTTTT. It translates to CASTDSTNEKLFF.

As to this clonotype: A much more abundant neighbour one base away suggests this may be a read error. The chain has TRBV6-2 or TRBV6-3 and TRBJ2-2, with TRBD2 matching 9 bases. Germline lookup yields CDR1 MNHEY and CDR2 SVGEGT. The CDR3 covers 17 residues. The CDR3 sequence: CASSYGSSGANTEELFF. The CDR3 DNA is TGTGCCAGCAGTTACGGTTCTAGCGGGGCGAACACCGAGGAGCTGTTTTTT.

With regard to this clonotype: Being one base from a much bigger clone, this may be a read error. V and J are TRBV6-5 and TRBJ2-1; 7 bases are a match to TRBD2. The CDR3 sequence is 16 residues long. CDR1 and CDR2 (germline): MNHEY, SVGAGI. CDR3 in amino acids: CVSSDPGGSFRDEQFF. The CDR3 region has the DNA TGTGTCAGCAGTGATCCGGGCGGGAGTTTCAGGGATGAGCAGTTCTTC.

A note on this clonotype: No conserved phenylalanine or tryptophan is present at the end of the CDR3, so a read error is the likely explanation. The chain employs TRBV6-6 and TRBJ2-7; 8 bases match TRBD1. J lost 4 bases, V lost 7 bases, and 9 bases had no gene match. This CDR3 has 14 residues. Germline V gives CDR1 MNHNY, CDR2 SVGAGI (reference sequence). The CDR3: CASTHGQGKYEQYS. CDR3 nucleotides: TGTGCCAGCACCCACGGACAGGGAAAGTACGAGCAGTACTCC.

This clonotype showed up just a few times. The V gene is TRBV4-1, the J gene TRBJ2-1, with D uncertain. Per the germline V gene, CDR1 is MGHRA and CDR2 is YSYEKL. The V and J ends lost 4 bases and 0 bases respectively, with 7 bases between them. CDR3 length: 14 amino acids. In nucleotides, the CDR3 is TGCGCCAGCAGCCGGACGGGCTCCTACAATGAGCAGTTCTTC. The encoded protein is CASSRTGSYNEQFF.

A note on this clonotype: A much larger clone sits a single nucleotide away, making a read error possible. This sequence joins TRBV6-5 and TRBJ2-1; D may correspond to TRBD1 or TRBD2 (6 bases each). CDR3 length: 13 residues. From germline, CDR1 is MNHEY and CDR2 SVGAGI. CDR3 amino acids: CAGSPPGAIGQFF. The CDR3 nucleotides are TGTGCCGGCAGTCCACCGGGGGCGATCGGGCAGTTCTTC.

As to this clonotype: A much bigger clone sits one base away, suggesting this may be a read error. The CDR3 ends on some other residue instead of the conserved phenylalanine or tryptophan, so this is likely a read error. The chain uses TRBV11-2 and TRBJ2-1, with D perhaps TRBD2 (6 bases). The CDR3 has 16 amino acids. Germline lookup yields CDR1 SGHAT and CDR2 FQNNGV. V lost 5 bases and J 3 bases, leaving 17 bases between the germline ends. The CDR3 region has the DNA TGTGCCAGCAGCCCGGCGGGACGAGGGGTCTACAATGAGCAGTTCATC. Encoded protein: CASSPAGRGVYNEQFI.

V is TRBV18 and J is TRBJ2-3; D not certain. The CDR3 is made up of 14 amino acids. The germline CDR1 and CDR2 sequences are KGHSH and LQKENI. V lost 2 bases, J lost 0 bases, and 6 bases lay in between. CDR3 in DNA: TGTGCCAGCTCACCAGAGAGAAGCACAGATACGCAGTATTTT. Translating gives CASSPERSTDTQYF.

This sequence joins TRBV11-2 and TRBJ1-1, with unresolved D. The V gene lost 5 bases and the J gene lost 2 bases, with 12 bases spanning the gap. This CDR3 is 14 amino acids long. Looked up from germline, CDR1 is SGHAT and CDR2 is FQNNGV. In DNA form, the CDR3 reads TGTGCCAGCAGCGCCACCGGGGTAAACACTGAAGCTTTCTTT. Translated: CASSATGVNTEAFF.

This clonotype was counted a few times. The chain combines TRBV6-6 with TRBJ2-1; D possibly corresponds to TRBD1 (5 bases). The germline V gene encodes CDR1 MNHNY and CDR2 SVGAGI (reference sequence). V was cut by 5 bases and J by 6 bases, with 8 bases left in between. The CDR3 is 12 residues long. CDR3 sequence (DNA): TGTGCCAGCAGTCAAGACAGCAATGAGCAGTTCTTC. Protein sequence: CASSQDSNEQFF.

The V and J genes are TRBV4-2 and TRBJ2-2; the D is unclear. Trimming took 0 bases from V and 1 from J, leaving 15 bases between them. Germline V gene sequence: CDR1 LGHNA, CDR2 YNFKEQ. The CDR3 covers 18 residues. The CDR3, as DNA: TGTGCCAGCAGCCAAGATCCGATTCGTTGGATGAACACCGGGGAGCTGTTTTTT. It translates to CASSQDPIRWMNTGELFF.

The rearrangement uses TRBV7-9 and TRBJ2-1; 10 nucleotides match TRBD2. Germline V gives CDR1 SEHNR, CDR2 FQNEAQ (reference sequence). V lost 1 base to trimming and J lost 8 bases; unmatched junction nucleotides: 8. This CDR3 comprises 16 residues. This CDR3 reads CASSLDWTSGLDEQFF. The CDR3 DNA reads TGTGCCAGCAGCTTAGATTGGACTAGCGGTTTAGATGAGCAGTTCTTC.